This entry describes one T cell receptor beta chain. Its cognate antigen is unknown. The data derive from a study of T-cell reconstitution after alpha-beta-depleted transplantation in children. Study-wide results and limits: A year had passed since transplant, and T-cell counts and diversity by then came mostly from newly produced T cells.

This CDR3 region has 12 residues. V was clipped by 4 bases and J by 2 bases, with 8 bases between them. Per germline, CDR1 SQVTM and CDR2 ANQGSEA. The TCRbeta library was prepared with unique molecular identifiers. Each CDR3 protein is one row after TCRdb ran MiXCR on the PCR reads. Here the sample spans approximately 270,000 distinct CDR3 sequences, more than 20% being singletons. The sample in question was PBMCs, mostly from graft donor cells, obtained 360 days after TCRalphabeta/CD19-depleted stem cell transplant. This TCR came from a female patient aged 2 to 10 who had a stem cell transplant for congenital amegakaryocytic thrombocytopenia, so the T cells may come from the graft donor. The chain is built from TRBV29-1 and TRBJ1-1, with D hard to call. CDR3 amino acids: CSVVIFNTEAFF. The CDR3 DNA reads TGCAGCGTTGTAATCTTTAACACTGAAGCTTTCTTT.